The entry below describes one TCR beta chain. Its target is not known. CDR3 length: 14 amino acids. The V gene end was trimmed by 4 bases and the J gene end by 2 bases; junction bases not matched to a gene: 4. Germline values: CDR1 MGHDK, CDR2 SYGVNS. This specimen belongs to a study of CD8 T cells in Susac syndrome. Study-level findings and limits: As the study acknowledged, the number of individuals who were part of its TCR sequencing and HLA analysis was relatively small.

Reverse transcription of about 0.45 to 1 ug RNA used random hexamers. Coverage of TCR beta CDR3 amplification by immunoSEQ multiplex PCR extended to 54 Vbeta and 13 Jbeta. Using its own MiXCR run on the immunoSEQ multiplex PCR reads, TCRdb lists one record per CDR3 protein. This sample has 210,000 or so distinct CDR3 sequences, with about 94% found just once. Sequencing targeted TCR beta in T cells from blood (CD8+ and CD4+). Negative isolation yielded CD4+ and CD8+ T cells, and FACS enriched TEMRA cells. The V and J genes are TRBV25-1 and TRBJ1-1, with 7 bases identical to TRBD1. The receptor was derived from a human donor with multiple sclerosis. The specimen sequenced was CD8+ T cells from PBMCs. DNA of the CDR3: TGTGCCAGCAGTGTAGGGGACAGCAACACTGAAGCTTTCTTT. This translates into CASSVGDSNTEAFF.